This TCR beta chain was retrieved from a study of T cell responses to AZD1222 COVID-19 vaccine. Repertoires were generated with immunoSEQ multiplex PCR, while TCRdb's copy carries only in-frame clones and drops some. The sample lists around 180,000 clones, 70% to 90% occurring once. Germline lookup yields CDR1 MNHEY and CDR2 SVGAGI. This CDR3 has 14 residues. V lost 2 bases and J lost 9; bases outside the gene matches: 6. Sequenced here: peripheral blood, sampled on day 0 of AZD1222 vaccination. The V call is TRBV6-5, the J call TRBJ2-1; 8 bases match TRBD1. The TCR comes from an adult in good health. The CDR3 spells CASSYGQGGFEQFF. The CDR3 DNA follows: TGTGCCAGCAGTTACGGACAGGGTGGCTTTGAGCAGTTCTTC.